The rows below give T cell receptor beta chains drawn from one sample of a study of control samples from healthy donors and cancer patients. Libraries were prepared by immunoSEQ multiplex PCR; TCRdb keeps only in-frame clonotypes and omits some of them. The table lists around 120,000 clones, more than 70% of them singletons. Material for sequencing was blood. These receptors came from a man aged 55 to 70 in good health. Each CDR3 is given with its conserved first and last residue. D genes are given only for firm matches. A clone size is listed for some rows: how often the clone was seen (once, few, many), or a class if it is expanded.

15	TRBJ1-2	NA	NA	TRBV7-2	TGTGCCAGCAGCCCCATCGGGGTAAATAGGGGAGGCTACACCTTC	CASSPIGVNRGGYTF
17	TRBJ2-7	NA	NA	TRBV3-1/TRBV3-2	TGTGCCAGCAGCCAAGAAAATTTAGGAAACACGAACTACGAGCAGTACTTC	CASSQENLGNTNYEQYF
14	TRBJ2-3	TRBD1	NA	TRBV3-1/TRBV3-2	TGTGCCAGTAAGAACAGGGGCCTTGTTGATACGCAGTATTTT	CASKNRGLVDTQYF
16	TRBJ1-1	NA	NA	TRBV9	TGTGCCAGCAGCGTAGAATCAGGGATAATGTCCACTGAAGCTTTCTTT	CASSVESGIMSTEAFF
17	TRBJ1-1	NA	NA	TRBV28	TGTGCCAGCAGTCCCGTATGGAGGGTAGTCTTGAACACTGAAGCTTTCTTT	CASSPVWRVVLNTEAFF
14	TRBJ1-1	NA	NA	TRBV18	TGTGCCAGCTCACCTAGGATAGATAACACTGAAGCTTTCTTT	CASSPRIDNTEAFF
16	TRBJ1-4	NA	once	TRBV18	TGTGCCAGCGTACCACAGGGAGCCTCAACTAATGAAAAACTGTTTTTT	CASVPQGASTNEKLFF
13	TRBJ1-1	NA	NA	TRBV30	TGTGCCTGGAGTGTAATCGGCCCCACTGAAGCTTTCTTT	CAWSVIGPTEAFF
13	TRBJ1-1	NA	NA	TRBV28	TGTGCCAGCAGTATGCTCATGAACACTGAAGCTTTCTTT	CASSMLMNTEAFF
12	TRBJ1-1	NA	NA	TRBV19	TGTGCCAGTACTACTAACAGTGTCACCGCTTTCTTT	CASTTNSVTAFF
13	TRBJ1-5	NA	NA	TRBV19	TGTGCCAGTAGCCTTCGGAGCAATCAGCCCCAGCATTTT	CASSLRSNQPQHF
15	TRBJ1-5	TRBD1	NA	TRBV19	TGTGCCAGTAGTCCGGACAGGCTTAGCAATCAGCCCCAGCATTTT	CASSPDRLSNQPQHF
15	TRBJ1-4	NA	NA	TRBV15	TGTGCCACCAGCAGAGAGGGGAATACTAATGAAAAACTGTTTTTT	CATSREGNTNEKLFF
15	TRBJ1-1	TRBD1	NA	TRBV5-1	TGCGCCAGCAGCAACCCTTCGACAGGGGGCACTGAAGCTTTCTTT	CASSNPSTGGTEAFF
13	TRBJ1-1	NA	NA	TRBV18	TGTGCCAGCTCACCAGGCAGGGGCACTGAAGCTTTCTTT	CASSPGRGTEAFF
12	TRBJ2-7	NA	NA	TRBV2	TGTGCCAGCAGTGGGCAGTCCTACGAGCAGTACTTC	CASSGQSYEQYF
12	TRBJ1-5	NA	NA	TRBV10-2	TGCGCCAGCAAGGCCGGCAATCAGCCCCAGCATTTT	CASKAGNQPQHF